Below, one T cell receptor (beta chain) is given with its context. Its antigen is unknown. TCR beta CDR3 regions came from multiplex PCR with 32 forward V and 13 reverse J primers. TCRdb fed the multiplex PCR reads into MiXCR, producing one record per CDR3 protein. The sample lists under 13,000 distinct CDR3 sequences, roughly a fifth occurring once. This specimen belongs to a study of immune heterogeneity within non-small cell lung tumors. General study points: Correlation analysis showed that local T-cell clonality was moderately but significantly associated with local tumor mutational burden (R 0.3 to 0.4). Identical dominant CDR3 beta clonotypes recurred among a patient's tumor sites, alongside site-unique high-frequency clones.

Bulk tumor genomic DNA constituted the template, at approximately 600 ng per sample. While surgery was under way, several biopsies spaced far apart were taken per primary tumor. Those enrolled were patients newly diagnosed with untreated non-small cell lung cancer and undergoing curative surgery. Donors were newly diagnosed non-small cell lung cancer patients having surgery with curative intent. The specimen sequenced was lung tumor tissue. This clonotype was obtained from a man between 60 and 75 years old with non-small cell lung cancer.

CDR3 sequence: CASSFRGLGTVYNEQFF. CDR3 nucleotide sequence: TGTGCCAGCAGCTTTAGGGGGTTAGGGACGGTCTACAATGAGCAGTTCTTC. This rearrangement joins TRBV7-9 to TRBJ2-1; possibly TRBD1 for D (6 bases). V was clipped by 3 bases and J by 3 bases, with 18 bases between them. Germline CDR1 is SEHNR and CDR2 is FQNEAQ (reference sequence). The CDR3 is 17 amino acids. The full variable domain, its missing parts supplied by reference TRBV7-9 and TRBJ2-1, is DTGVSQNPRHKITKRGQNVTFRCDPISEHNRLYWYRQTLGQGPEFLTYFQNEAQLEKSRLLSDRFSAERPKGSFSTLEIQRTEQGDSAMYLCASSFRGLGTVYNEQFFGPGTRLTVL.